The sequence of this T cell receptor beta chain was determined in a study of blood T cell repertoires in COVID-19. Study background: The United States, Italy and Spain provided the acute and convalescent COVID-19 samples.

The CDR3 contains 14 residues. J gave up 5 bases and V 5 bases, and 8 bases lay outside the gene matches. Germline V gene sequence: CDR1 SNHLY, CDR2 FYNNEI. The repertoire was sequenced with immunoSEQ multiplex PCR; TCRdb's copy has only in-frame clones and lacks some. This sample yields about 260,000 clones, of which about 90% are seen a single time; under 2.5% belongs to the top ten. This TCR was recovered from a woman aged 50 to 60 with acute or convalescent COVID-19. What was sequenced was peripheral blood. V is TRBV2 and J is TRBJ2-7; 8 nucleotides line up with TRBD1. The CDR3: CASSSHRGEDEQYF. In DNA form, the CDR3 reads TGTGCCAGCAGTTCACACAGGGGGGAAGACGAGCAGTACTTC.